This entry features one T cell receptor (beta chain) sequence. Its antigen is still unknown. Production of TCR cDNA was by 5'RACE template switching, which also added a universal primer site and UMIs. MiXCR, applied by TCRdb to the 5' RACE reads, yields one record per CDR3 protein. The sample lists about 300,000 distinct CDR3 sequences, around 6.8% occurring once. The record originates from a study of T cells after yellow fever vaccination. Study details: SMART-Seq v4 Ultra Low Input prepared the low-cell-number fractions.

There are 12 residues in the CDR3. Looked up from germline, CDR1 is KGHDR and CDR2 is SFDVKD. Between the trimmed V and J ends, which lost 4 bases and 8 bases, there was a span of 10 bases. Study-wide results and caveats: The bulk population could contribute abundant contaminating clonotypes to FACS-sorted repertoires. Most primary-vaccination clones recurred post-booster (roughly 96% CD4, roughly 87% CD8).

The source is a man aged 18 to 35 who received the YFV17D yellow fever vaccine. Sequenced here: PBMCs, sampled roughly 46 days after the first yellow fever vaccination. The rearrangement links TRBV24-1 to TRBJ2-5; perhaps TRBD1 as D (5 bases). The CDR3 region has the DNA TGTGCCACCAGTGACAGGGTCGGTACCCAGTACTTC. Translation gives CATSDRVGTQYF.